This T cell receptor (beta chain) was documented in a study of T cell responses to AZD1222 COVID-19 vaccine. General study points: White British donors predominated, females outnumbered males, and clonal diversity was possibly underestimated. All repertoire sampling was performed exclusively after the peak T cell response. Baseline seropositives among AZD1222 recipients totaled only 5 to 7. Regions left unmutated in variants are reportedly the target of nearly half of spike-specific TCRs.

Clones were sequenced by immunoSEQ multiplex PCR, and TCRdb holds only the in-frame ones, with some missing. The sample holds approximately 100,000 clones, about 93% seen once. The length of the CDR3 is 15 residues. With 0 bases clipped from V and 9 bases from J, the junction kept 5 bases outside the gene matches. Germline loops: CDR1 SGHRS, CDR2 YFSETQ. Remarks on this clone: Antigen unknown.

The sequence derives from an adult in good health. Specimen: peripheral blood, collected on day 0 of AZD1222 vaccination. The rearrangement joins TRBV5-1 to TRBJ2-7, with 14 bases that match TRBD2. CDR3 bases: TGCGCCAGCAGCTTGGACGGGACTAGCGGGAGTGGGCAGTACTTC. Translated: CASSLDGTSGSGQYF.